The source of this T cell receptor (beta chain) is a study of identical twins. Template switching introduced a universal primer site, and the cDNA bore unique molecular identifiers. TCRdb fed the 5' RACE reads into MiXCR, producing one record per CDR3 protein. The sample holds approximately 530,000 distinct CDR3 sequences, 20% to 25% seen once. This CDR3 is 16 amino acids long. Losses at the gene ends were 4 bases for V and 7 bases for J; bases not matched to a gene: 13. General study points: Carriage of fewer insertions was seen in abundant cord blood beta clonotypes, whereas memory repertoires showed none. Out-of-frame TCR alpha sharing in monozygotic twins exceeded recombination model predictions. Cross-sectional statistics, not tracking of the same donors, supported the conclusions.

This clonotype appeared a few times. Its antigen is unidentified. These data also featured in a second study, about yellow fever vaccine responses in identical twins.

The chain combines TRBV12-3 or TRBV12-4 with TRBJ2-3, with 8 bases matching TRBD2. The sample was CD4+ T cells sorted from blood. This TCR was sampled from a woman in her late teens or twenties in good health. Written as DNA, the CDR3 is TGTGCCAGCAGTTCAAGAGGCTTGCGGGAGGCGTATACGCAGTATTTT. Translated, it gives CASSSRGLREAYTQYF.